This T cell receptor beta chain emerged from a study of regulatory T cells in long-lasting Graves disease (dated by TCRdb to about 2021). About the full investigation: Newly diagnosed Graves' disease patients had taken antithyroid drugs for less than 3 months. Persistent Graves' disease patients were compared with newly diagnosed Graves' disease patients by peripheral blood TCR sequencing and RNA sequencing. The study took place in China and was registered as a clinical trial. A total of around 33 samples were covered by TCR sequencing, comprising 13 persistent and around 20 newly diagnosed Graves' disease patients. The paper's findings and limits, for the study overall: Preferential use of TRBV28, TRBJ1-2 and TRBJ2-5 was observed in persistent disease, whereas TRBV20-1 and TRBJ2-1 were favored in newly diagnosed disease. More public clonotypes were shared among persistent patients (over 2,500) than among newly diagnosed patients (966). Only peripheral blood was studied, because thyroid tissue, the primary lesion, was inaccessible. The small sample size was acknowledged by the authors as a limitation that may reduce accuracy. Sequencing and analysis were restricted to the TCR beta chain. Lower TCR Shannon entropy and fewer highly expanded clones were observed in persistent Graves' disease patients than in newly diagnosed patients, which suggested clonal expansion.

To prepare the library, multiplex PCR was applied. The reads were generated on an Illumina HiSeq 4000. iRepertoire HTBI primers and Arm-PCR amplification of CDR3 regions were used to construct TCR beta libraries. Before sequencing, the PCR products underwent gel purification. For the original study's pipeline: A total of 62 TRBV and some 15 TRBJ segments were identified across samples and were used for gene usage analysis of CDR3 amino acid clonotypes. COPE and FqMerger were used to merge filtered high-quality paired reads into contigs. BLAST was used to align contigs to the IMGT TRBV, TRBD and TRBJ reference genes, and CDR3 was defined following IMGT. Highly expanded clones were defined as clonotypes with a frequency above 0.1%. Shannon entropy was used to measure repertoire diversity, and the Gini coefficient was used to measure V-J evenness. Clonotypes shared by more than one individual were considered public. Using fastp at Q25 and MiXCR, TCRdb reprocessed the public reads and kept productive beta chains. Each entry is one CDR3 protein sequence, shown with its most common DNA and genes. These V and J calls are TCRdb output, not the study's own analysis. Across this sample there are roughly 440,000 distinct CDR3 sequences, with about 16% seen only once. The ten most abundant clones make up 20% to 25% of the sample.

Compared with germline, V lacks 3 bases and J lacks 0 bases; bases without a gene match: 3. The germline V gene provides CDR1 KGHSH and CDR2 LQKENI. The CDR3 goes from the cysteine to the phenylalanine over 16 residues. Just CDR3 DNA is preserved here, 48 bases in frame from base 1. This clonotype was recorded many times. Its antigen is currently not known. No quality values exist for individual bases; no much larger clone is one base distant. The meaning of the sample's time point label: newly diagnosed GD, antithyroid drugs for less than 3 months. For both TCR sequencing and RNA sequencing, RNA was extracted from PBMCs in TRIzol. The diagnosis of Graves' disease followed American Thyroid Association guidelines. Patients for the study were recruited at an endocrinology department in Xi'an, China. From each patient, about 8.9 milliliters of peripheral blood was collected into an EDTA anticoagulant tube. Ficoll Paque Plus density gradient separation was used to isolate PBMCs, and no further T cell sorting was done. An Agilent 2100 Bioanalyzer and agarose gel were used to check RNA quality, and a NanoDrop 2000 was used to measure RNA concentration.

These sequences were also reported in another study, on T cells in Graves' hyperthyroidism and ophthalmopathy. The second study also describes: Graves' hyperthyroidism was defined as stable when no progression to ophthalmopathy occurred over 18 months of follow-up. Hyperthyroidism patients were newly diagnosed, with disease duration under 2 months, and aged 18 to 65 years. Patients with uncontrolled infections, other autoimmune diseases, pregnancy or lactation were excluded. Diagnoses relied on clinical symptoms, serum thyroxine and TRAb, thyroid ultrasound and orbital computed tomography. The first round of RT-PCR for the TCR CDR3 was performed with the HTBI primer set and the Qiagen OneStep RT-PCR kit. Most expanded thyroid clonotypes (frequency above 0.001) were also detected in blood, suggesting blood repertoires may reflect thyroid immune responses. Ophthalmopathy was separated from stable hyperthyroidism by a 13 V-J signature model, with approximately 86% sensitivity and about 84% specificity obtained in cross-validation and 80%/75% obtained in testing. During validation, the model predicted progression to ophthalmopathy a median of roughly 7.1 months ahead of onset, with more than 55% sensitivity and 72% to 80% specificity. A discovery cohort of around 100 patients, 43 with Graves' ophthalmopathy and more than 55 with stable Graves' hyperthyroidism, was used to find distinguishing TCR V-J signatures. Prospective prediction of ophthalmopathy was tested in an independent validation cohort of 18 to 20 hyperthyroidism patients and around 16 patients who later progressed to ophthalmopathy. The 100 discovery patients were randomly split 7:3 into training and test sets. Thyroid tissue and blood T-cell repertoires from several Graves' hyperthyroidism patients were also compared in the study. After blood sampling, hyperthyroidism patients were treated with methimazole at a starting dose of 30 mg daily, and ophthalmopathy patients were treated with high-dose intravenous methylprednisolone. A second multiplex PCR round built the libraries, followed by size selection and purification. Sequencing of the libraries was done on an Illumina HiSeq2000 using paired-end 100 bp reads. Raw data were processed with SOAPnuke, discarding reads with adapters, uncalled bases, mean Phred below 15, or no exact constant-primer or identifier match. High-quality paired reads were merged using COPE v1.2.5, and each unique nucleotide sequence was defined as a clonotype. MiTCR v1.1 was used to align clonotypes to the IMGT TRBV, TRBD and TRBJ reference segments. Only V-J combinations with frequency above 0.0001, covering 99.2% of repertoires, were analysed. The TCS score was defined as F50 (clonal expansion) divided by E x V (chaos), with BLOSUM62-based TCRdist calculated between CDR3 peptides within each V-J. Welch's t-statistics and random forest reduced fewer than 600 V-J features to 10 to 15, which were used in a naive Bayes classifier (R e1071). Sample size was not statistically predetermined, and blinding of investigators to group allocation was not performed. TCR Vbeta CDR3 sequencing of roughly 140 peripheral blood samples (under 45 ophthalmopathy, 75 or so hyperthyroidism and roughly 17 progressor patients) is reported in the paper.

This specimen was peripheral blood mononuclear cells (PBMCs), taken at new diagnosis, from a patient treated with antithyroid drugs. The chain joins TRBV18 to TRBJ2-3; 10 central bases correspond to TRBD2. This receptor was taken from a woman under 30 with Graves disease. Donor details come from another sample of the same person, matched by shared clones. The CDR3 region: CASSPMTSGSTDTQYF. The nucleotide sequence is given as TGTGCCAGCTCACCTATGACTAGCGGGAGCACAGATACGCAGTATTTT.